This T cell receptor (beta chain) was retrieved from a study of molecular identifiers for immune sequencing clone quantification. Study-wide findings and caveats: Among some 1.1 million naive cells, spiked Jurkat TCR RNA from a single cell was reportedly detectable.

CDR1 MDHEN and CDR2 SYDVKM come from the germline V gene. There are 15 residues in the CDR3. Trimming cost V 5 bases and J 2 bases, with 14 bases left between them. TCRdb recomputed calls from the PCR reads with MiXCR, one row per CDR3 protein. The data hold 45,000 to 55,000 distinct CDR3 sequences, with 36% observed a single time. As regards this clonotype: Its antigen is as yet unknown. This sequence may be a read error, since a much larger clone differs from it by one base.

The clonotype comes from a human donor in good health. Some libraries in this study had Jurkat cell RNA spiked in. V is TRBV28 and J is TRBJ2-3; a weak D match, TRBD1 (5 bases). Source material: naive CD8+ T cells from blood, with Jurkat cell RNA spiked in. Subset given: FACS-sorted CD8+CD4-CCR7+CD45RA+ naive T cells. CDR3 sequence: CASSATDINTDTQYF. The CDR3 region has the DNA TGTGCCAGCAGTGCGACAGATATTAACACAGATACGCAGTATTTT.